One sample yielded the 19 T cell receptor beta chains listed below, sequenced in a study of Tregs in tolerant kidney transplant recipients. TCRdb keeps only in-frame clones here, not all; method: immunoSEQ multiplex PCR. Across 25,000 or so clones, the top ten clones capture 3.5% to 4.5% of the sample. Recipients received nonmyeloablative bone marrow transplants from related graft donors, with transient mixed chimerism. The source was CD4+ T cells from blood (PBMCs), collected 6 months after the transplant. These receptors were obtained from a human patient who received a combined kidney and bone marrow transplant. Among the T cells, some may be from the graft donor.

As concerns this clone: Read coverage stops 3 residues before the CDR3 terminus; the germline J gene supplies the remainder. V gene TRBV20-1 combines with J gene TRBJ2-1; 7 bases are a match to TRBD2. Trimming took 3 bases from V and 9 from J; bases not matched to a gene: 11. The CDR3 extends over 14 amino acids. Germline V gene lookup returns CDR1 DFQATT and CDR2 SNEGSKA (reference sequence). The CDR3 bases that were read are TGCAGTGCTAGCGGGAGGACCACGGGGGGTGAG. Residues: CSASGRTTGGE. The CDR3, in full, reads CSASGRTTGGEQFF.

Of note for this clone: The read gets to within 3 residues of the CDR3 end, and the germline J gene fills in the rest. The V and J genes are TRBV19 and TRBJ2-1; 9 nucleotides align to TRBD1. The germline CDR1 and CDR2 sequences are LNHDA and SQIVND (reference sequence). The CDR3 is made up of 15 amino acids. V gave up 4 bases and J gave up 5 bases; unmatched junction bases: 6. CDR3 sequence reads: CASSTPGQGNNEQFF. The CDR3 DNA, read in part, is TGTGCCAGTAGTACGCCGGGACAGGGCAACAATGAG.

The CDR3 loop reads CSASDPPGQGSGEQYF. The sequenced CDR3 bases are TGCAGTGCTAGTGATCCACCGGGACAGGGGTCCGGCGAG. The V call is TRBV20-1, the J call TRBJ2-7; TRBD1 matches at 10 bases. The CDR3 is cut off 3 residues early in the read; its end comes from the germline J gene. Germline lookup yields CDR1 DFQATT and CDR2 SNEGSKA (reference sequence). This CDR3 has 16 residues. The V and J ends lost 3 bases and 6 bases, in that order; junction bases with no gene match: 14.

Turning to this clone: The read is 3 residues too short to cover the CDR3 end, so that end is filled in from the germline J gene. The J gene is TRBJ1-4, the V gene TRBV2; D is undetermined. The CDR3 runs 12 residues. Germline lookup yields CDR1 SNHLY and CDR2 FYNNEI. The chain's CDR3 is CATKGFGEKLFF. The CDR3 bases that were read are TGTGCTACTAAAGGTTTTGGGGAAAAA.

The CDR3: CASSQSAEARLGASTGELFF. The CDR3 bases that were read are TGCGCCAGCAGTCAATCCGCGGAGGCGAGGCTAGGCGCGAGCACCGGGGAG. The gene calls are TRBV23-1 and TRBJ2-2; possible D gene TRBD2, 5 bases. The read falls 3 residues short of the CDR3 end, and the missing part is taken from the germline J gene. TRBV23-1 is an open reading frame, and its role is uncertain. The CDR3 is made up of 20 amino acids. Trimming removed 0 bases at V and 4 bases at J, with 24 bases between.

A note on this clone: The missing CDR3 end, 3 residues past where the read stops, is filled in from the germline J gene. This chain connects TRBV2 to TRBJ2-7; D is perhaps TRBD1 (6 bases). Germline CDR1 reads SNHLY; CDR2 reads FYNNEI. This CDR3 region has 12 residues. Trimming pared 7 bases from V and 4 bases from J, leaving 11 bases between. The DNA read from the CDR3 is TGTGCCAGCACCAGGGGAACGTACGAG. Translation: CASTRGTYE. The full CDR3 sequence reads CASTRGTYEQYF. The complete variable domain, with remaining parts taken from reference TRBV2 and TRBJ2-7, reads EPEVTQTPSHQVTQMGQEVILRCVPISNHLYFYWYRQILGQKVEFLVSFYNNEISEKSEIFDDQFSVERPDGSNFTLKIRSTKLEDSAMYFCASTRGTYEQYFGPGTRLTVT.

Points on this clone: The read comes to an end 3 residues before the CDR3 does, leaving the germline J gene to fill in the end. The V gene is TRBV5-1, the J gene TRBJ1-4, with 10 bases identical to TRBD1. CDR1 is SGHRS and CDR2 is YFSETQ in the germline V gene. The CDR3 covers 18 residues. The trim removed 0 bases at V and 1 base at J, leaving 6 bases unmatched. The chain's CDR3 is CASSLGQGASLTNEKLFF. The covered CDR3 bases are TGCGCCAGCAGCTTGGGACAGGGGGCTTCCCTAACTAATGAAAAA.

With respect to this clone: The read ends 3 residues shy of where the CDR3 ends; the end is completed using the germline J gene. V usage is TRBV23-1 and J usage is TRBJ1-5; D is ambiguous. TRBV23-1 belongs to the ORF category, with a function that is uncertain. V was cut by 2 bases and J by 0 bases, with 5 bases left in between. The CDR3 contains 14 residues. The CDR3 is CASSQIYSNQPQHF. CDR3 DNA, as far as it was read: TGCGCCAGCAGTCAAATTTATAGCAATCAGCCC.

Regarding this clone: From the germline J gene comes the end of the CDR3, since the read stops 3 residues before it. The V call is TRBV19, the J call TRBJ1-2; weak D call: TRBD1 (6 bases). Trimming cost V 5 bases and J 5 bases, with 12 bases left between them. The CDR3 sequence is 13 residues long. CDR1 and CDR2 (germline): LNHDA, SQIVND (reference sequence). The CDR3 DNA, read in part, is TGTGCCAGTAGTCCACAGGGTTTTTATGGC. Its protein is CASSPQGFYG. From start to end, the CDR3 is CASSPQGFYGYTF.

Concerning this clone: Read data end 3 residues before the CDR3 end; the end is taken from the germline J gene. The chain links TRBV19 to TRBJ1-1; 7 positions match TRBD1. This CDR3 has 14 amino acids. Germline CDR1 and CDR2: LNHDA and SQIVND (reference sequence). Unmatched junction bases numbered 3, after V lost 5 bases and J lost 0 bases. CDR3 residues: CASSGRGMNTEAFF. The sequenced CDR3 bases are TGTGCCAGTAGTGGCAGGGGGATGAACACTGAA.

CDR3 in amino acids: CASSFWTGGVREQYF. The CDR3 DNA, read in part, is TGTGCCAGCAGCTTTTGGACAGGGGGAGTCCGCGAG. The chain has TRBV7-8 and TRBJ2-7; the match to TRBD1 covers 10 bases. From the germline J gene comes the end of the CDR3, since the read stops 3 residues before it. There are 15 residues in the CDR3. Germline V gives CDR1 SGHVS, CDR2 FQNEAQ. Trimming cost V 3 bases and J 6 bases; bases outside gene matches: 8.

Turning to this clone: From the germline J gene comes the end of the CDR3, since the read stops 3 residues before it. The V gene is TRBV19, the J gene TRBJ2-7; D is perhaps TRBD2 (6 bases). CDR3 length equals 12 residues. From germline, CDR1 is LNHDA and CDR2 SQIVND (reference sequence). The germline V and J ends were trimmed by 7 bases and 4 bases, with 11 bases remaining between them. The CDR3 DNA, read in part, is TGTGCCAGTACCGCCGGGGGATACGAG. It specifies CASTAGGYE. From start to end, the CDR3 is CASTAGGYEQYF.

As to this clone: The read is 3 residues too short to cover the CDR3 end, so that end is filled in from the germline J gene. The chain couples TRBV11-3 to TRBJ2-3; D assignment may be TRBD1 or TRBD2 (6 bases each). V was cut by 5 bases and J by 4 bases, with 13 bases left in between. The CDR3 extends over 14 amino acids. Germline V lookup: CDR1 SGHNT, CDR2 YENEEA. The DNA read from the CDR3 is TGTGCCAGCAGCACCCCAGGGGAGGCAGATACG. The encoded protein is CASSTPGEADT. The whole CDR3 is CASSTPGEADTQYF. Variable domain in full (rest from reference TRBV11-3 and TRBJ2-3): EAGVVQSPRYKIIEKKQPVAFWCNPISGHNTLYWYLQNLGQGPELLIRYENEEAVDDSQLPKDRFSAERLKGVDSTLKIQPAELGDSAVYLCASSTPGEADTQYFGPGTRLTVL.

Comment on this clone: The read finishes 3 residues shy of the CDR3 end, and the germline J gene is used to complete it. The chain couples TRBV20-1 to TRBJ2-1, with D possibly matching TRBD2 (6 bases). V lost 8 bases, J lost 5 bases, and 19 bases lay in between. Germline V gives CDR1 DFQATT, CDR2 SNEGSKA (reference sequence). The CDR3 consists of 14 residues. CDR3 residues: CSLQSGLANNEQFF. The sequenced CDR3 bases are TGCAGTCTACAGTCGGGGCTAGCGAACAATGAG.

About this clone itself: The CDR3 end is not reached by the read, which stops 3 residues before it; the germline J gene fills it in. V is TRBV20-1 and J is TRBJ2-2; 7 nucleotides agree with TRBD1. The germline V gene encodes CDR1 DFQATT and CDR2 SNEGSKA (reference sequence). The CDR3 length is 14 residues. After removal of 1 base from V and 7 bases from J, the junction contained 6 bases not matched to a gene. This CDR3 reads CSARVGGRSGELFF. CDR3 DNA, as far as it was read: TGCAGTGCTAGAGTAGGGGGCAGGAGCGGGGAG.

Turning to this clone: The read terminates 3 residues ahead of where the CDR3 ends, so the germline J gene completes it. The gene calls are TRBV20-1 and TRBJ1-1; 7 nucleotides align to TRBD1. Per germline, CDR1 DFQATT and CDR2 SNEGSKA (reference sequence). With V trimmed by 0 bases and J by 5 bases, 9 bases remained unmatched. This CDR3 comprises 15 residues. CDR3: CSARDARGRITEAFF. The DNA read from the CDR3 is TGCAGTGCTAGAGATGCAAGGGGGCGAATAACTGAA.

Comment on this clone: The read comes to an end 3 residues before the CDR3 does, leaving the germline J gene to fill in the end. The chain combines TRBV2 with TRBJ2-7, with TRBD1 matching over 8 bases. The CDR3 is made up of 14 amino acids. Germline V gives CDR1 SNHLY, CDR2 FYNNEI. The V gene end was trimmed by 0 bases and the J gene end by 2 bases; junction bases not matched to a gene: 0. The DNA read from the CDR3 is TGTGCCAGCAGTGAAGCGACAGGGGCCTACGAG. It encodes CASSEATGAYE. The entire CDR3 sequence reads CASSEATGAYEQYF.

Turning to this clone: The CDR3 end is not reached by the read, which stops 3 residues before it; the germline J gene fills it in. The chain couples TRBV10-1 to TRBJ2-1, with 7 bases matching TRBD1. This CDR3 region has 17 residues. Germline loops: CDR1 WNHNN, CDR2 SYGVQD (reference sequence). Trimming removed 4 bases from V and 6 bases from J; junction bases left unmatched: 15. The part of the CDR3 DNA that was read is TGCGCCAGCAGTGGATATGGACAGGTCCCGGGACGCAATGAG. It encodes CASSGYGQVPGRNE. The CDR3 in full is CASSGYGQVPGRNEQFF.

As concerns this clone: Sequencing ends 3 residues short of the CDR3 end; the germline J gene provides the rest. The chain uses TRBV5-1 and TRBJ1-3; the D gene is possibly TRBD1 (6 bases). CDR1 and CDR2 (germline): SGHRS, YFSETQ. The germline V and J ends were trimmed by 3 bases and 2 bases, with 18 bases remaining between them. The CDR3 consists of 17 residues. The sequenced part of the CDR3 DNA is TGCGCCAGCAGCTCCGGACAGCACTATCCCACTGGAAACACC. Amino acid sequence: CASSSGQHYPTGNT. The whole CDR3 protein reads CASSSGQHYPTGNTIYF.